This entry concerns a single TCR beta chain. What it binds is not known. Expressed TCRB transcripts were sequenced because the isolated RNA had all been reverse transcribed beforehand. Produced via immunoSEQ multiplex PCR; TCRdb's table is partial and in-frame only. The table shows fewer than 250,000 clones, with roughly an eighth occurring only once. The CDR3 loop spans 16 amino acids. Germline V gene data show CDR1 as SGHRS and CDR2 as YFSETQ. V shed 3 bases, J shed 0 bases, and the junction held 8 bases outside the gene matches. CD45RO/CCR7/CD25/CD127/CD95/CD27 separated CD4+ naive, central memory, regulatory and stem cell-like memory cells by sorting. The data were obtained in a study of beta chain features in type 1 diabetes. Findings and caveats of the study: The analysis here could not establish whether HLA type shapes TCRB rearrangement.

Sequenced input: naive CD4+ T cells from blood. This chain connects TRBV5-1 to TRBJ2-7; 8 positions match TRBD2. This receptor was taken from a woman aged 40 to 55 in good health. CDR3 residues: CASSSAAGAVSYEQYF. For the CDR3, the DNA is TGCGCCAGCAGCTCCGCAGCGGGGGCCGTCTCCTACGAGCAGTACTTC.